Included here is one TCR beta chain sequence, with context. Its cognate antigen has yet to be identified. Per-nucleotide qualities are absent, and no much larger clonotype sits a single base away. Donors were about 36 systemically healthy Caucasian individuals from Russia aged about 6 to 100 years. Ten milliliters of peripheral blood were drawn from each donor into EDTA-treated Vacutainer tubes. Ficoll-Paque density-gradient centrifugation was used to isolate PBMCs, with at least 7 million per sample. Trizol reagent was used to extract total RNA from PBMCs, with at least 5 micrograms per sample. Naive CD45RAhigh/CD27high T cell percentages were measured by flow cytometry on a PBMC aliquot from every donor. The sample originates from a study of blood T cells in healthy people across ages (dated by TCRdb to about 2015). In the study overall: In model experiments, template switching captured roughly one uniquely barcoded TCR beta cDNA molecule for every two T cells. To track age-related changes in TCR beta repertoire diversity, the study relied on deep sequencing normalized with unique cDNA molecular identifiers. Donors were grouped into four age groups: young (average approximately 15 years), middle-aged (roughly 40), aged (around 62) and long-lived (just over 80). To avoid experimental bias, donors of different ages were distributed randomly across sequencing lanes. The study analyzed two additional independent replicas of 1 million unique cDNA reads from the same blood draw for two donors, one aged 18 to 29 and one aged 80 or older. The paper's findings and limits, for the study overall: Estimates of total diversity from one million sequenced T cells were regarded as lower bounds and underestimates. The percentage of naive T cells measured by flow cytometry correlated strongly with observed TCR beta diversity. Compared with the aged group, more naive CD4+ T cells, fewer expanded clones and increased TCR diversity were shown by the long-lived group, suggesting age selection. Bulk unsorted PBMC profiling prevented conclusive comparison of naive and antigen-experienced compartments. As age increased, observed TCR beta diversity per million T cells dropped in a roughly linear way, and a significant reduction was already evident by age roughly 36. Because donor CMV infection status was unknown, age-related changes in expanded clonotypes were potentially confounded.

CDR1 and CDR2 (SGHTS, YDEGEE) derive from the germline V gene. V was cut back by 4 bases and J by 5 bases, leaving a gap of 9 bases between them. The CDR3 contains 13 residues, cysteine and phenylalanine counted. The kept DNA is CDR3 alone, 39 bases in frame from the first base. Library method: 5' RACE. Instrument on record: Illumina HiSeq 2500. A second PCR of 7 to 11 cycles was performed with a sample-barcoded 5' primer and a J-beta primer mix. A template-switch 5' adaptor carrying 12 random nucleotides introduced a unique molecular identifier onto each TCR beta cDNA molecule. Each sample yielded at least 2.5 million CDR3-containing paired-end reads. First-strand cDNA synthesis was performed from all RNA using the Mint cDNA synthesis kit, with priming by a TRBC-specific oligonucleotide. Following uracil-DNA glycosylase treatment, a first 18-cycle PCR with universal primers M1SS and BC2_uni_R was performed on all cDNA. As for the original processing: Each sample was normalized by randomly selecting 1 million high-quality reads, each carrying a distinct molecular identifier. Reads sharing molecular identifiers were discarded rather than binned into consensus sequences. MiTCR, set to a Q25 quality threshold and the strictest error-elimination algorithm, was used for CDR3 identification, clonotype clustering and error correction. Lower-bound total TCR beta diversity was estimated with a nonparametric unseen species model using Euler transformation. Using fastp trimming at Q25 and MiXCR clonotype assembly, TCRdb reanalyzed the public sequencing data and kept in-frame beta chains. When rows share a CDR3 protein, they turn into one entry using the most common DNA and genes. What appears here as the V and J calls and clone size reflects TCRdb's work, not the paper's. The sample table contains hundreds of thousands of distinct CDR3 sequences; only one count was recorded for 55% to 70% of them. Roughly 22% of the sample is in the top ten clones.

The material sequenced was blood. The source of this sequence is a man between 25 and 39 years old in good health. The sequence is built from TRBV5-8 and TRBJ2-2; no confident D gene assignment can be made. The DNA sequence follows: TGTGCCAGCAGCCCACGGCCGACCGGGGAGCTGTTTTTT. The resulting protein is CASSPRPTGELFF.